This record looks at one TCR beta chain sequence and its context. These data are taken from a study of cytomegalovirus exposure and HLA in healthy donors. The PCR had 60 Vbeta and 13 Jbeta primers. Clones were read by immunoSEQ multiplex PCR, and TCRdb kept only the in-frame ones, dropping some. The repertoire holds 150,000 to 200,000 clones, with 75% to 85% as singletons. Trimming removed 3 bases at V and 6 bases at J, with 14 bases between. From germline, CDR1 is MNHEY and CDR2 SVGAGI. CDR3 length equals 14 residues. The source of this sequence is a boy aged 10-17 years in good health and CMV-seronegative. The V and J genes are TRBV6-5 and TRBJ1-2; the D gene is possibly TRBD1 (5 bases). Sequencing was performed on PBMCs. This CDR3 reads CASSYLLGHDGYTF. The CDR3 nucleotides are TGTGCCAGCAGTTATCTCCTGGGGCATGATGGCTACACCTTC.